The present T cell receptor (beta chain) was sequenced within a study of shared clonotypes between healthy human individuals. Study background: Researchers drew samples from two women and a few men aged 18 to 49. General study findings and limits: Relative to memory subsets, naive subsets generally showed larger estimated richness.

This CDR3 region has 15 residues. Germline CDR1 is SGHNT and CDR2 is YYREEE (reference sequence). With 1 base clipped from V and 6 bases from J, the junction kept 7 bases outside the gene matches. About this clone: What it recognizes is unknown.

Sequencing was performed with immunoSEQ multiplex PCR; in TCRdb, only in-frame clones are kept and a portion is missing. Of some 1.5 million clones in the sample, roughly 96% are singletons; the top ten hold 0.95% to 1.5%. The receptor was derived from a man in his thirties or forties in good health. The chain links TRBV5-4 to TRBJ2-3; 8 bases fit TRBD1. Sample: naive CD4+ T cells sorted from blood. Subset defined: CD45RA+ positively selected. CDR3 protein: CASSLPGGAGDTQYF. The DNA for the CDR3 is TGTGCCAGCAGCTTGCCAGGGGGCGCGGGGGATACGCAGTATTTT.